One sample yielded the 22 T cell receptor beta chains listed below, sequenced in a study of blood T cells in healthy people across ages. Next came a second PCR, run for roughly 7 to 12 cycles, which used a sample-barcoded 5' primer along with a J-beta primer mix. TCRdb re-called the 5' RACE reads with MiXCR, one entry per CDR3 protein. Among fewer than 1 million distinct CDR3 sequences, 40% to 50% were seen once, and the ten largest hold around 21%. Sequenced sample: blood. The receptors were gathered from a man aged 60 to 69 in good health.

The chain couples TRBV29-1 to TRBJ2-2, with D unclear. The CDR3 spans 14 residues. Trimming removed 4 bases at V and 3 bases at J, with 12 bases between. Germline values: CDR1 SQVTM, CDR2 ANQGSEA. This chain's CDR3 is CSVGSKPHTGELFF. The CDR3 DNA is TGCAGCGTTGGGTCGAAGCCCCACACCGGGGAGCTGTTTTTT.

The chain's CDR3 is CASSLLLFSGGIKETQYF. CDR3 sequence (DNA): TGTGCCAGCAGCTTATTACTCTTTAGCGGGGGTATTAAAGAGACCCAGTACTTC. The chain combines TRBV7-4 with TRBJ2-5, with 9 bases aligning to TRBD2. This CDR3 is built from 18 residues. The germline gives CDR1 SGHVT, CDR2 SQSDAQ. J lost 3 bases, V lost 2 bases, and 13 bases had no gene match.

This chain uses TRBV6-2 or TRBV6-3 with TRBJ1-1; no clear D. Between the trimmed V and J ends, which lost 5 bases and 3 bases, there was a span of 19 bases. This CDR3 contains 16 residues. Germline CDR1 is MNHEY and CDR2 is SVGEGT. CDR3 residues: CASSTGAHLGDTEAFF. CDR3 in DNA: TGTGCCAGCAGTACGGGTGCGCATCTCGGGGACACTGAAGCTTTCTTT.

The chain employs TRBV4-3 and TRBJ1-4, with D maybe TRBD1 (6 bases). V was shortened by 4 bases and J by 0 bases, with 12 bases between the two germline ends. CDR3 length: 16 residues. CDR1 is LGHNA and CDR2 is YSLEER in the germline V gene. The chain's CDR3 is CASSLGHLATNEKLFF. CDR3 in DNA: TGCGCCAGCAGCCTGGGACATCTTGCAACTAATGAAAAACTGTTTTTT.

This chain uses TRBV20-1 with TRBJ2-7; possibly TRBD1 for D (6 bases). Trimming removed 6 bases at V and 1 base at J, with 13 bases between. Germline V gene data show CDR1 as DFQATT and CDR2 as SNEGSKA (reference sequence). The CDR3 is made up of 13 amino acids. CDR3 sequence reads: CSAKQGNSYEQYF. The CDR3 bases are TGCAGTGCCAAACAGGGAAATTCCTACGAGCAGTACTTC.

This sequence joins TRBV7-8 and TRBJ2-5, with D perhaps assigned TRBD1 or TRBD2 (5 bases each). CDR3 length equals 12 residues. Germline lookup yields CDR1 SGHVS and CDR2 FQNEAQ. Trimming stripped 7 bases from V and 11 bases from J, with 17 bases between. In DNA, the CDR3 is TGTGCCAGCAACCACCCCCTAGGGGAGCAGTACTTC. Residues: CASNHPLGEQYF.

This clonotype was observed a few times. V and J are TRBV9 and TRBJ2-7, with TRBD1 matching over 10 bases. The germline V gene encodes CDR1 SGDLS and CDR2 YYNGEE. With 3 bases clipped from V and 3 bases from J, the junction kept 3 bases outside the gene matches. The CDR3 sequence is 14 residues long. CDR3 protein: CASSGGQGFYEQYF. The CDR3 DNA is TGTGCCAGCAGCGGGGGACAGGGGTTCTACGAGCAGTACTTC.

This chain connects TRBV6-6 to TRBJ1-1; possibly TRBD1 for D (5 bases). This CDR3 has 13 residues. Germline CDR1 MNHNY, CDR2 SVGAGI (reference sequence). V lost 5 bases and J 5 bases, leaving 12 bases between the germline ends. The chain's CDR3 is CASSQPGGTEAFF. The CDR3 DNA reads TGTGCCAGCAGTCAACCGGGGGGAACTGAAGCTTTCTTT.

The V gene is TRBV4-1, the J gene TRBJ2-1; D perhaps matches TRBD2 (6 bases). Trimming removed 0 bases from V and 0 bases from J, with 9 bases in between. CDR1 is MGHRA and CDR2 is YSYEKL in the germline V gene. This CDR3 has 16 amino acids. The CDR3 DNA follows: TGCGCCAGCAGCCAAGATCGGAGGGTCTCCTACAATGAGCAGTTCTTC. Translated: CASSQDRRVSYNEQFF.

The chain recombines TRBV7-2 with TRBJ2-7; 11 nucleotides line up with TRBD2. The V gene's germline CDR1 is SGHTA and CDR2 FQGNSA. This CDR3 is built from 14 residues. V was pared by 3 bases and J by 5 bases, with 3 bases of the junction left unmatched. DNA of the CDR3: TGTGCCAGCAGCTTTAGCGGGGGGGCCCACGAGCAGTACTTC. Protein sequence: CASSFSGGAHEQYF.

V and J are TRBV6-1 and TRBJ2-2, with D maybe TRBD2 (5 bases). The germline V gene encodes CDR1 MNHNS and CDR2 SASEGT. Between the trimmed V and J ends, which lost 5 bases and 3 bases, there was a span of 19 bases. The CDR3 consists of 17 residues. In DNA, the CDR3 is TGTGCCAGCAGTACGGGGATTTCCCACGACTACACCGGGGAGCTGTTTTTT. Translation: CASSTGISHDYTGELFF.

As to this clonotype: One end of the junction fails to match germline, which may point to a read error. CDR3 sequence: CACSLGSSGPYNEQFF. The CDR3 DNA reads TGTGCCTGCAGCTTAGGTTCTAGCGGGCCCTACAATGAGCAGTTCTTC. The chain combines TRBV9 with TRBJ2-1, with 8 positions matching TRBD2. The germline gives CDR1 SGDLS, CDR2 YYNGEE. The CDR3 length is 16 residues.

This clonotype was detected only a few times. V and J are TRBV20-1 and TRBJ1-2; a weak D match, TRBD1 (5 bases). The germline V and J ends were trimmed by 0 bases and 3 bases, with 20 bases remaining between them. Per germline, CDR1 DFQATT and CDR2 SNEGSKA (reference sequence). The CDR3 has 17 amino acids. Here the CDR3 DNA reads TGCAGTGCTAGAGATCTCGGGACGGTGACCCTTGACTATGGCTACACCTTC. Protein product: CSARDLGTVTLDYGYTF.

J is TRBJ2-7 and V is TRBV28, with D possibly TRBD1 on 5 matching bases. Trimming shortened V by 6 bases and J by 3 bases, and 15 bases separated the two germline ends. The CDR3 sequence is 14 residues long. Germline loops: CDR1 MDHEN, CDR2 SYDVKM. The CDR3 spells CASRTRTLNYEQYF. CDR3 coding DNA: TGTGCCAGCAGGACGCGGACACTAAACTACGAGCAGTACTTC.

J is TRBJ2-1 and V is TRBV7-2, with 10 nucleotides matching TRBD1. The CDR3 runs to 16 residues. Germline assignment: CDR1 SGHTA and CDR2 FQGNSA. Trimming at V came to 0 bases and at J to 5 bases, leaving 4 bases not matched to a gene. CDR3 loop: CASSLAHGQGDNEQFF. The CDR3 DNA sequence: TGTGCCAGCAGCTTAGCGCATGGACAGGGGGACAATGAGCAGTTCTTC.

This chain's CDR3 is CASSQGFGGAGYNEQFF. The CDR3 DNA follows: TGCGCCAGCAGCCAAGGTTTTGGGGGGGCCGGCTACAATGAGCAGTTCTTC. The chain recombines TRBV4-1 with TRBJ2-1, with D maybe TRBD2 (7 bases). The V end lost 1 base, the J end lost 3 bases, and 16 bases lay between the germline ends. This CDR3 is 17 amino acids long. The germline gives CDR1 MGHRA, CDR2 YSYEKL.

The table lists this clonotype with a few counts. The gene calls are TRBV4-3 and TRBJ2-5; unclear D gene. The CDR3 runs to 15 residues. V lost 0 bases and J lost 2, with 10 bases in between. Germline-derived CDR1 and CDR2 are LGHNA and YSLEER. The CDR3 here is CASSQDIDRQETQYF. CDR3 nucleotide sequence: TGCGCCAGCAGCCAAGATATTGATAGACAAGAGACCCAGTACTTC.

The V and J genes are TRBV5-1 and TRBJ2-1; 9 bases fit TRBD2. The CDR3 has 17 residues. Germline V gene lookup returns CDR1 SGHRS and CDR2 YFSETQ. V trimming: 0 bases; J trimming: 8 bases; junction bases outside the gene matches: 12. CDR3 protein: CASSLDLAGSILDEQFF. The CDR3 bases are TGCGCCAGCAGCTTGGACCTAGCGGGGTCAATCTTGGATGAGCAGTTCTTC.

The chain is built from TRBV12-3 or TRBV12-4 and TRBJ2-7, with 7 nucleotides matching TRBD1. The V gene end was trimmed by 2 bases and the J gene end by 1 base; junction bases not matched to a gene: 11. This CDR3 is built from 17 residues. The CDR3, as DNA: TGTGCCAGCAGTTTAAATTATGGGACAGCTCCTTCCTACGAGCAGTACTTC. Translation: CASSLNYGTAPSYEQYF.

The V and J genes are TRBV5-1 and TRBJ1-6, with no clear D. V was pared by 0 bases and J by 9 bases, with 7 bases between. This CDR3 comprises 13 residues. CDR1 is SGHRS and CDR2 is YFSETQ in the germline V gene. The CDR3, as DNA: TGCGCCAGCAGCTTGGCCTTCGGTTCACCCCTCCACTTT. This codes for CASSLAFGSPLHF. Based on the CDR3 plus reference TRBV5-1 and TRBJ1-6, the full variable domain is KAGVTQTPRYLIKTRGQQVTLSCSPISGHRSVSWYQQTPGQGLQFLFEYFSETQRNKGNFPGRFSGRQFSNSRSEMNVSTLELGDSALYLCASSLAFGSPLHFGNGTRLTVT.

The rearrangement uses TRBV20-1 and TRBJ2-5; a weak D match, TRBD1 (5 bases). This CDR3 has 15 amino acids. Germline lookup yields CDR1 DFQATT and CDR2 SNEGSKA (reference sequence). V was cut by 1 base and J by 11 bases, with 23 bases left in between. The CDR3 loop reads CSARGSGSPPNEQYF. Here the CDR3 DNA reads TGCAGTGCTAGAGGGTCAGGGTCCCCCCCCAATGAGCAGTACTTC.

This clonotype was observed a few times. V is TRBV4-1 and J is TRBJ2-5, with D possibly called TRBD1 or TRBD2 (5 bases each). Trimming removed 3 bases at V and 1 base at J, with 12 bases between. CDR1 is MGHRA and CDR2 is YSYEKL in the germline V gene. CDR3 length: 15 amino acids. DNA for the CDR3: TGCGCCAGCAGCCAGCCACTTGGGGGCCAAGAGACCCAGTACTTC. Translating it yields CASSQPLGGQETQYF.